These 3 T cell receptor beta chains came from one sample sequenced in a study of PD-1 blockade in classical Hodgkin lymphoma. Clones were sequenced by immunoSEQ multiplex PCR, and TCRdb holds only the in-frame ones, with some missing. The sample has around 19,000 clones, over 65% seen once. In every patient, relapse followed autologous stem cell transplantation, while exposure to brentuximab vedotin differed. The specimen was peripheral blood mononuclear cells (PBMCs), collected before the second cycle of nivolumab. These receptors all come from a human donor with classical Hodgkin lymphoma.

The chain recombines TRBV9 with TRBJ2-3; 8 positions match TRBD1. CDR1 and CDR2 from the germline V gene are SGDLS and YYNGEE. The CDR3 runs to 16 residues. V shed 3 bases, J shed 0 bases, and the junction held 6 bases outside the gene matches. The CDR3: CASSARQGSSTDTQYF. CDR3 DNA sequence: TGTGCCAGCAGCGCACGACAGGGGTCTAGCACAGATACGCAGTATTTT.

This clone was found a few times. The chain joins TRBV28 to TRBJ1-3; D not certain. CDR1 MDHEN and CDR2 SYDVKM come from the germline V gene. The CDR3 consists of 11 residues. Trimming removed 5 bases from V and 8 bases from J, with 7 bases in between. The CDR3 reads CASSTVYTIYF. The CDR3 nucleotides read TGTGCCAGCAGTACGGTTTACACCATATATTTT. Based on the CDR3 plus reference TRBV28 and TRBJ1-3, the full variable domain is DVKVTQSSRYLVKRTGEKVFLECVQDMDHENMFWYRQDPGLGLRLIYFSYDVKMKEKGDIPEGYSVSREKKERFSLILESASTNQTSMYLCASSTVYTIYFGEGSWLTVV.

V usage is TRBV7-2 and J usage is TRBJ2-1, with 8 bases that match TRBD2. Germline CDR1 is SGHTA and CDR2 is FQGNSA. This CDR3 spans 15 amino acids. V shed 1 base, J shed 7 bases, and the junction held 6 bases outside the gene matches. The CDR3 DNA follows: TGTGCCAGCAGCTTAGTGGCGGGAGGTAATAATGAGCAGTTCTTC. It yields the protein CASSLVAGGNNEQFF.